Listed below are T cell receptor beta chains from one sample, sequenced in a study of blood T cell repertoires in COVID-19. The method was immunoSEQ multiplex PCR; TCRdb's version includes in-frame clones alone and lacks a portion of them. Among about 150,000 clones, approximately 82% were seen once, and the ten largest hold 9.8%. The sequenced material came from peripheral blood. Receptor source: a woman between 45 and 65 years old with acute or convalescent COVID-19. Each CDR3 is given with its conserved first and last residue. The D gene is left open where the match is weak. Where a row states a size, it is once, few, many or the class of an expanded clone; other rows omit it.

CDR3,DNA,size,J,D,V,length
CASSQDAQRGGVDTQYF,TGTGCCAGCAGCCAAGATGCTCAGCGGGGAGGTGTGGATACGCAGTATTTT,NA,TRBJ2-3,TRBD2,TRBV4-2,17
CASSSRGKLGSSYNEQFF,TGTGCCAGCAGCTCTAGAGGGAAACTAGGGAGCTCCTACAATGAGCAGTTCTTC,NA,TRBJ2-1,NA,TRBV7-9,18
CASSPTTGELFF,TGTGCCAGCAGCCCAACTACCGGGGAGCTGTTTTTT,NA,TRBJ2-2,NA,TRBV5-6,12
CASSLGTSGNEQFF,TGCGCCAGCAGCTTAGGGACTAGCGGGAACGAGCAGTTCTTC,NA,TRBJ2-1,TRBD2,TRBV5-1,14
CASSLIGVAGGNTDTQYF,TGCGCCAGCAGCTTGATAGGAGTAGCGGGAGGGAACACAGATACGCAGTATTTT,NA,TRBJ2-3,TRBD2,TRBV5-1,18
CASSLAGRGQPQHF,TGTGCCAGCAGCTTAGCGGGGCGCGGTCAGCCCCAGCATTTT,NA,TRBJ1-5,NA,TRBV7-2,14
CASSQERTGRINTGELFF,TGCGCCAGCAGCCAAGAGCGTACGGGGAGGATTAACACCGGGGAGCTGTTTTTT,NA,TRBJ2-2,NA,TRBV4-3,18
CASSRGQIGEQYF,TGTGCCAGCAGTCGGGGACAGATAGGCGAGCAGTACTTC,NA,TRBJ2-7,TRBD1,TRBV11-2,13
CAGAGTSGENEQFF,TGTGCCGGGGCCGGGACTAGCGGGGAGAATGAGCAGTTCTTC,NA,TRBJ2-1,TRBD2,TRBV6-6,14
CASAWGAGEETQYF,TGTGCTAGTGCTTGGGGGGCGGGAGAGGAGACCCAGTACTTC,NA,TRBJ2-5,NA,TRBV12-5,14
CASSLDYNYGYTF,TGTGCCAGTAGTTTGGACTATAACTATGGCTACACCTTC,NA,TRBJ1-2,NA,TRBV19,13
CASSLGGLVNNEQFF,TGTGCCAGCAGCTTAGGTGGACTAGTTAACAATGAGCAGTTCTTC,NA,TRBJ2-1,TRBD2,TRBV13,15
CASAPGGSTDTQYF,TGCGCCAGTGCCCCTGGGGGGAGCACAGATACGCAGTATTTT,NA,TRBJ2-3,NA,TRBV5-1,14
CASRGGPGDTQYF,TGTGCCAGCAGGGGGGGGCCGGGAGATACGCAGTATTTT,NA,TRBJ2-3,NA,TRBV3-1/TRBV3-2,13
CASSVAFRDTEAFF,TGTGCCAGCAGCGTAGCTTTTCGGGACACTGAAGCTTTCTTT,NA,TRBJ1-1,NA,TRBV9,14
CASSPAAFTGNGYTF,TGTGCCAGCTCACCCGCCGCATTCACAGGGAATGGCTACACCTTC,NA,TRBJ1-2,NA,TRBV18,15
CASSLAQGAYEQYF,TGTGCCAGCAGCTTGGCCCAGGGGGCCTACGAGCAGTACTTC,NA,TRBJ2-7,TRBD1,TRBV5-4,14
CSVLADPLNANSPLHF,TGCAGCGTTCTAGCGGACCCCCTAAATGCCAATTCACCCCTCCACTTT,NA,TRBJ1-6,NA,TRBV29-1,16
CASRRRDSDTEAFF,TGTGCCAGTAGGCGTCGGGACAGCGACACTGAAGCTTTCTTT,NA,TRBJ1-1,TRBD1,TRBV19,14
CASSDPGQGLSSPLHF,TGTGCCAGCAGTGACCCGGGACAGGGACTCTCTTCACCCCTCCACTTT,NA,TRBJ1-6,TRBD1,TRBV6-1,16
CASSGTAGQPQHF,TGTGCCAGCTCCGGGACAGCGGGTCAGCCCCAGCATTTT,NA,TRBJ1-5,TRBD1,TRBV19,13
CASSYWRTSGNEQFF,TGTGCCAGCAGTTACTGGAGGACTAGTGGTAATGAGCAGTTCTTC,NA,TRBJ2-1,TRBD2,TRBV6-5,15
CASSRTESYEQYF,TGTGCCAGCAGTCGGACAGAGTCCTACGAGCAGTACTTC,NA,TRBJ2-7,NA,TRBV12-3/TRBV12-4,13
CASSQDLVTTSTDTQYF,TGCGCCAGCAGCCAAGATTTGGTGACTACTAGCACAGATACGCAGTATTTT,NA,TRBJ2-3,NA,TRBV4-3,17
CASSRVGFGDTEAFF,TGCGCCAGCAGCCGCGTGGGGTTCGGGGACACTGAAGCTTTCTTT,NA,TRBJ1-1,NA,TRBV4-1,15
CASSLIRSYEQYF,TGTGCCAGCAGCTTAATCAGGTCCTACGAGCAGTACTTC,NA,TRBJ2-7,NA,TRBV7-9,13
CASSLDHVSTGGYTF,TGTGCCAGCAGCTTAGATCATGTCAGTACAGGGGGCTACACCTTC,NA,TRBJ1-2,NA,TRBV11-2,15
CARESGTGDYGYTF,TGTGCCAGAGAATCCGGGACAGGGGACTATGGCTACACCTTC,NA,TRBJ1-2,TRBD1,TRBV2,14
CASSLPLRQGHTF,TGTGCCAGCAGTTTACCCTTACGGCAGGGGCACACCTTC,NA,TRBJ1-2,NA,TRBV28,13
CASSQDWGQGFHGYTF,TGCGCCAGCAGCCAAGATTGGGGACAGGGGTTCCATGGCTACACCTTC,few,TRBJ1-2,TRBD1,TRBV4-3,16
CASSLSGFTFNEQFF,TGTGCCAGCAGCTTAAGCGGGTTCACCTTCAATGAGCAGTTCTTC,NA,TRBJ2-1,NA,TRBV7-2,15
CASSSLTQYF,TGTGCCAGCAGCTCCCTGACGCAGTATTTT,NA,TRBJ2-3,NA,TRBV11-2,10
CASSYRGVDSPLHF,TGTGCCAGCAGTTACAGGGGGGTAGATTCACCCCTCCACTTT,few,TRBJ1-6,TRBD1,TRBV7-3,14
CASTRGGNYEKLFF,TGTGCCAGCACCCGAGGGGGCAACTATGAAAAACTGTTTTTT,NA,TRBJ1-4,TRBD1,TRBV6-5,14
CASSKGGRGSPGQETQYF,TGTGCCAGCAGCAAAGGGGGTAGGGGTTCCCCCGGCCAAGAGACCCAGTACTTC,few,TRBJ2-5,NA,TRBV21-1,18
CAWSRLAATVEQYF,TGTGCCTGGAGTAGGCTAGCGGCTACTGTGGAGCAGTACTTC,NA,TRBJ2-7,TRBD2,TRBV30,14
CASSEQPNYGYTF,TGCGCCAGCAGTGAACAGCCTAACTATGGCTACACCTTC,NA,TRBJ1-2,NA,TRBV10-1,13
CASSPYGGTEAFF,TGTGCCAGCAGCCCTTATGGGGGGACTGAAGCTTTCTTT,NA,TRBJ1-1,NA,TRBV7-3,13
CASSPGGAGARWPQYF,TGTGCCAGCAGCCCAGGGGGAGCGGGAGCTAGATGGCCCCAGTACTTC,NA,TRBJ2-5,NA,TRBV7-2,16
CASSVSAGLAYEQYF,TGTGCCAGCAGCGTATCGGCAGGGCTAGCCTACGAGCAGTACTTC,NA,TRBJ2-7,NA,TRBV9,15
CASSTDRASNQPQHF,TGTGCCAGTAGTACGGACAGGGCGAGCAATCAGCCCCAGCATTTT,once,TRBJ1-5,TRBD1,TRBV19,15
CASSSNHGTPYGYTF,TGTGCCAGCAGCAGCAACCACGGGACACCTTATGGCTACACCTTC,NA,TRBJ1-2,NA,TRBV5-4,15
CASSLLAGGSSGANVLTF,TGTGCCAGCAGTTTATTGGCAGGGGGTTCCTCTGGGGCCAACGTCCTGACTTTC,NA,TRBJ2-6,TRBD1,TRBV27,18
CASSLSGDDSPLHF,TGTGCCAGCAGCTTATCAGGGGATGATTCACCCCTCCACTTT,once,TRBJ1-6,NA,TRBV5-5,14
CASSREDRTNEKLFF,TGTGCCAGCTCACGGGAGGACAGGACGAATGAAAAACTGTTTTTT,NA,TRBJ1-4,TRBD1,TRBV18,15
CASSPYGEDNEQFF,TGCGCCAGCAGCCCCTACGGGGAAGACAATGAGCAGTTCTTC,NA,TRBJ2-1,NA,TRBV5-1,14
CASSIEAGWADTQYF,TGTGCCAGTAGTATCGAGGCAGGGTGGGCAGATACGCAGTATTTT,NA,TRBJ2-3,NA,TRBV19,15
CASSLFRDRENSPLHF,TGCGCCAGCAGCCTATTCCGGGACAGGGAGAATTCACCCCTCCACTTT,NA,TRBJ1-6,TRBD1,TRBV10-1,16
CASSTQGAGNQPQHF,TGCGCCAGCAGCACCCAGGGGGCGGGCAATCAGCCCCAGCATTTT,NA,TRBJ1-5,TRBD1,TRBV4-1,15
CASSETSGLYIDTQYF,TGTGCCAGCAGTGAGACTAGCGGCCTATACATAGATACGCAGTATTTT,NA,TRBJ2-3,TRBD2,TRBV2,16